These T cell receptor beta chains were read from a single sample in a study of low-dose radiotherapy and immunotherapy resistance in tumors. TCRdb re-derived calls from the reads in MiXCR, one entry per CDR3 protein. The sample lists about 84,000 distinct CDR3 sequences, around a sixth occurring once. Sequenced here: PBMCs, sampled after low-dose radiotherapy plus immunotherapy. All receptors come from a male donor with prostate cancer. Each CDR3 is given with its conserved first and last residue. A D gene is named only where the DNA matches it firmly. Size is stated as once, few, many, or a class for an expanded clone.

D gene	J gene	clone size	V gene	CDR3 DNA	CDR3 protein
NA	TRBJ2-5	many	TRBV5-1	TGCGCCAGCAGCTTGACGCAGGGGAGAAAACAAGAGACCCAGTACTTC	CASSLTQGRKQETQYF
NA	TRBJ2-5	many	TRBV18	TGTGCCAGCTCACCACAAACGGGAGTGAGTGAGACCCAGTACTTC	CASSPQTGVSETQYF
NA	TRBJ2-7	many	TRBV7-2	TGTGCCAGCAGCTTAGGGCGGCGATACGAGCAGTACTTC	CASSLGRRYEQYF
TRBD2	TRBJ2-7	many	TRBV20-1	TGCAGTGCCCAGCCCTCAAGCGGGAGTAGGTACGAGCAGTACTTC	CSAQPSSGSRYEQYF
NA	TRBJ2-3	medium-sized	TRBV5-5	TGCGCCAGCAGCATCGGACGACAGAGCACAGATACGCAGTATTTT	CASSIGRQSTDTQYF
TRBD2	TRBJ2-7	many	TRBV5-1	TGCGCCAGCAGCACGGGACTAGCGGGAGAAGTGCAGTACTTC	CASSTGLAGEVQYF
NA	TRBJ2-5	many	TRBV28	TGTGCCAGCAGTTTTTGGGGGATGACCACCCCGTTGATGGCCCAGTACTTC	CASSFWGMTTPLMAQYF
NA	TRBJ2-1	many	TRBV27	TGTGCCAGCAGTTTTTCACAGGGAAGGCATGAGCAGTTCTTC	CASSFSQGRHEQFF
TRBD1	TRBJ2-7	many	TRBV7-3	TGTGCCAGCAGCCCACAGGGGGGACAGGGAGTAAGCGAGCAGTACTTC	CASSPQGGQGVSEQYF
TRBD2	TRBJ2-1	many	TRBV28	TGTGCCAGCAGTCGAACAGCGGGAGGGACCTACAATGAGCAGTTCTTC	CASSRTAGGTYNEQFF
NA	TRBJ2-7	many	TRBV28	TGTGCCAGCAGTGCGAACGGACTTTTCTTCGACGAGCAGTACTTC	CASSANGLFFDEQYF
NA	TRBJ2-5	many	TRBV14	TGTGCCAGCAGCCAGGGGAAGTGGACCCAGTACTTC	CASSQGKWTQYF
NA	TRBJ2-4	many	TRBV7-9	TGTGCCAGCAGCCCAACCCTAGGGGGAGTTCAGTACTTC	CASSPTLGGVQYF
NA	TRBJ2-7	many	TRBV7-2	TGTGCCAGCAGCTTAGGTGGGGCACAGTCCTACGAGCAGTACTTC	CASSLGGAQSYEQYF
TRBD2	TRBJ2-7	many	TRBV14	TGTGCCAGCAGCCAAGAGGGCGGGAGCACCTACGAGCAGTACTTC	CASSQEGGSTYEQYF
TRBD1	TRBJ1-2	many	TRBV28	TGTGCCAGCAGTTCGGGACAGGGAATCACTTCGTGGGGCTACACCTTC	CASSSGQGITSWGYTF
NA	TRBJ1-5	many	TRBV19	TGTGCCAGTACCTATGGGGCGGCAGTAAATCAGCCCCAGCATTTT	CASTYGAAVNQPQHF
TRBD2	TRBJ2-1	many	TRBV29-1	TGCAGCGTTGAAGATCTAATCCCCCCCAGAGCGGGAGGGCCGGGTGAGCAGTTCTTC	CSVEDLIPPRAGGPGEQFF